The clone carrying this TCR beta chain showed up many times. Its antigen is unknown. Germline loops: CDR1 LGHNA, CDR2 YSLEER. The CDR3 spans 15 residues. The V gene end was trimmed by 0 bases and the J gene end by 8 bases; junction bases not matched to a gene: 6. TCRbeta library construction was performed incorporating unique molecular identifiers. In TCRdb, the PCR reads were re-called with MiXCR into one record per CDR3 protein. The table includes roughly 500,000 distinct CDR3 sequences, under 12% detected once. This sample was included in a study of T-cell reconstitution after alpha-beta-depleted transplantation in children. Study-wide findings and caveats: A year post-transplant, T-cell counts and diversity derived mostly from newly produced T cells. In some patients, recipient T cells and intrathymic progenitors surviving conditioning explained high day-60 diversity. Two months or so post-transplant, alpha-beta T cells reportedly derived from several hundred expanded graft clones.

The chain links TRBV4-3 to TRBJ2-1, with TRBD2 matching over 8 bases. The sample was PBMCs, taken before TCRalphabeta/CD19-depleted stem cell transplant. This sequence was found in a child aged 2-15 years with inherited bone marrow failure, due to receive a stem cell transplant. The CDR3 DNA is TGCGCCAGCAGCCAAGATACCGGGAGGGCCGATGAGCAGTTCTTC. Protein sequence: CASSQDTGRADEQFF.